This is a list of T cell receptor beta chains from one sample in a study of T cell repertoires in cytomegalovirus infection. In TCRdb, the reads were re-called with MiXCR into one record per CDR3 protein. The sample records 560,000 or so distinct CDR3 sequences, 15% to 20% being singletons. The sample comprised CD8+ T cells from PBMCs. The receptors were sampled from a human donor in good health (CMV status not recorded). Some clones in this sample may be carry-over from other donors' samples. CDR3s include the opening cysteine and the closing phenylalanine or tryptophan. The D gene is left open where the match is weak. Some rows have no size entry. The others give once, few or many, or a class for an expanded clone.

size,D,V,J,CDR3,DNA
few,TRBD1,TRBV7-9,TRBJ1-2,CASSRGQETRYGYTF,TGTGCCAGCAGCAGGGGACAGGAGACCCGCTATGGCTACACCTTC
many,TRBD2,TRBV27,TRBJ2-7,CASSSKTSGSYEQYF,TGTGCCAGCAGTTCCAAGACTAGCGGGAGTTACGAGCAGTACTTC
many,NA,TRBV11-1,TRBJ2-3,CASSLLVGSTDTQYF,TGTGCCAGCAGCTTACTGGTCGGAAGCACAGATACGCAGTATTTT
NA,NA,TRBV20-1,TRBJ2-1,CSASLGRRGNEQFF,TGCAGTGCTAGTCTCGGGAGACGGGGCAATGAGCAGTTCTTC
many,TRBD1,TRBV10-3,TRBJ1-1,CAISERGPFTEAFF,TGTGCCATCAGTGAGAGGGGGCCGTTCACTGAAGCTTTCTTT
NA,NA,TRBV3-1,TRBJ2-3,CASSQDLGLPDTQYF,TGTGCCAGCAGCCAAGATCTGGGCTTACCAGATACGCAGTATTTT
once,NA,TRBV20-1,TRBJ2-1,CSNQGSYNEQFF,TGCAGTAATCAAGGGTCCTACAATGAGCAGTTCTTC
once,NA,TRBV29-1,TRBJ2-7,CSVADYEQYF,TGCAGCGTGGCAGACTACGAGCAGTACTTC
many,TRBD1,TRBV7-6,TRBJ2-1,CASSLADRVNEQFF,TGTGCCAGCAGCTTAGCTGACAGGGTAAATGAGCAGTTCTTC
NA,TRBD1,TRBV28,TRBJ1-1,CASSLRGQLNTEAFF,TGTGCCAGCAGTTTAAGGGGACAGTTGAACACTGAAGCTTTCTTT
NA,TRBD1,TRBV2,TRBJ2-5,CASSVTGGPETQYF,TGTGCCAGCAGTGTTACAGGGGGCCCCGAGACCCAGTACTTC
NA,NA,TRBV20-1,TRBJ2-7,CSAREKAGIIYEQYF,TGCAGTGCTAGGGAAAAAGCCGGAATAATCTACGAGCAGTACTTC
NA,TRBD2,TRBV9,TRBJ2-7,CASIPGTSGPTAAYEQYF,TGTGCCAGCATCCCTGGGACTAGCGGGCCGACCGCCGCCTACGAGCAGTACTTC
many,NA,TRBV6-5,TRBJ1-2,CASSLSSANYGYTF,TGTGCCAGCAGTTTAAGCAGTGCAAACTATGGCTACACCTTC
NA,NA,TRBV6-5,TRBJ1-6,CASSDVRAGEDSPLHF,TGTGCCAGCAGTGACGTCCGAGCCGGGGAAGACTCACCCCTCCACTTT
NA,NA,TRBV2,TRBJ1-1,CASFATEAFF,TGTGCCAGCTTCGCGACTGAAGCTTTCTTT
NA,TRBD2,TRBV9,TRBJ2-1,CASSVPTSGPHNEQFF,TGTGCCAGCAGTGTTCCGACTAGCGGACCCCACAATGAGCAGTTCTTC
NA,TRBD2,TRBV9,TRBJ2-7,CASSVAMSGVAYEQYF,TGTGCCAGCAGCGTAGCTATGAGCGGGGTCGCCTACGAGCAGTACTTC
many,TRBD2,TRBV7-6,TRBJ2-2,CASSSPRTGGSGELFF,TGTGCCAGCAGCTCCCCCCGGACGGGGGGGAGCGGGGAGCTGTTTTTT
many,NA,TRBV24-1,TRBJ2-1,CATSGPGTKNEQFF,TGTGCCACCAGTGGCCCCGGGACAAAGAATGAGCAGTTCTTC
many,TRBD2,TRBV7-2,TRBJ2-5,CASSLTSGAPGETQYF,TGTGCCAGCAGCTTAACTAGCGGGGCCCCGGGAGAGACCCAGTACTTC
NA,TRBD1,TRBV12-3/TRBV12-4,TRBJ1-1,CASRGTGGEGTEAFF,TGTGCCAGCAGGGGGACAGGGGGCGAAGGCACTGAAGCTTTCTTT
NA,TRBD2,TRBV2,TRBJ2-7,CASIGLAGSYEQYF,TGTGCCAGCATTGGACTAGCGGGTTCCTACGAGCAGTACTTC
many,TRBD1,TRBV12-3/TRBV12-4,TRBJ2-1,CASSLDRGYNEQFF,TGTGCCAGCAGTTTAGACAGGGGTTACAATGAGCAGTTCTTC
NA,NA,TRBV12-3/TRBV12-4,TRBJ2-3,CASSTRQCGDTQYF,TGTGCAAGCAGTACCCGACAGTGTGGAGATACGCAGTATTTT
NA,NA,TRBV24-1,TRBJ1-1,CATSDGTGNTEAFF,TGTGCCACCAGTGACGGTACGGGGAACACTGAAGCTTTCTTT